This TCR beta chain was captured in a study of blood T cell repertoires in COVID-19. Study overall: Italy, Spain and the United States were the sources of the convalescent and acute COVID-19 samples.

Here immunoSEQ multiplex PCR was the method, and the copy in TCRdb shows in-frame clones only, minus some. This sample has roughly 200,000 clones, with roughly nine tenths found just once. With V trimmed by 5 bases and J by 7 bases, 10 bases remained unmatched. The CDR3 loop spans 14 amino acids. CDR1 and CDR2 from the germline V gene are MDHEN and SYDVKM. The receptor was derived from a middle-aged woman with acute COVID-19. This chain links TRBV28 with TRBJ1-1; 7 bases match TRBD1. Sequencing was done on a sample of PBMCs or T cells enriched from blood (not recorded which). CDR3 bases: TGTGCCAGCAGTCCGCGCGGGACAGTGGGTGAAGCTTTCTTT. As protein: CASSPRGTVGEAFF.